Detailed here is one T cell receptor beta chain. The antigen remains unidentified. The CDR3 has 13 residues. Deletions cut 3 bases from V and 7 bases from J, with 12 bases between. This sample is part of a study of T-cell reconstitution after alpha-beta-depleted transplantation in children. Study findings and constraints: Elevated TCRbeta diversity at day 60 was traced, in some patients, to surviving recipient T cells and thymic progenitors. Once a year had passed after transplant, T-cell counts and diversity came mostly from newly produced T cells. In patients about two months after transplant, alpha-beta T cells reportedly arose from several hundred expanded graft clones.

The library targeted TCRbeta and was prepared with unique molecular identifiers. TCRdb re-called the PCR reads through MiXCR, storing one row per CDR3 protein. Counted here are some 600,000 distinct CDR3 sequences, roughly 13% occurring once; the ten biggest clones make up 2% to 2.5%. The sample in question was PBMCs, mostly from graft donor cells, obtained 360 days after TCRalphabeta/CD19-depleted stem cell transplant. The V gene is TRBV12-3 or TRBV12-4, the J gene TRBJ2-5; D remains unclear. This receptor was taken from a male patient younger than 18 who had a stem cell transplant for acute myeloid leukemia, so the T cells may come from the graft donor. CDR3 nucleotide sequence: TGTGCCAGCAGTTTTTCCAGCATCGGGACCCAGTACTTC. This codes for CASSFSSIGTQYF.